This T cell receptor (beta chain) emerged from a study of blood T cell repertoires in COVID-19 (dated by TCRdb to 2018 to 2021). A note on the overall study: Samples from collaborators originated in the United States, Italy and Spain and spanned both the acute and convalescent phases of COVID-19. The material from the prospective study consisted of cDNA or gDNA derived from T cells, B-cell-depleted T cells, or PBMCs. Deeply sampled blood TCRbeta repertoires from subjects exposed to, actively infected with, or recovered from COVID-19 were included in the dataset. The repertoires were released in a freely available public database intended as a resource for research on the immune response to SARS-CoV-2. Samples were obtained from the ongoing ImmuneRACE study (first 160 participants) and from 950 to 1,500 subjects provided by 6 global collaborators. A de-identified subject ID, COVID-19 status, age in years and sex were almost always included in the sample metadata. Where HLA class I and class II types were available, the types were taken from metadata supplied by the sample provider, not from assay-based typing.

TCRbeta CDR3 regions were amplified from genomic DNA using the immunoSEQ Assay, a bias-controlled multiplex PCR. Concerning the study's data processing: Nucleated cell counts per sample were estimated from amplification of reference gene primers within the assay. To quantify the absolute abundance of each unique TCRbeta CDR3 rearrangement, sequence reads were collapsed and filtered. Productive Simpson clonality was computed per sample as the square root of Simpson's diversity index over productive rearrangements. Imported from immuneACCESS, the table was reduced by TCRdb to in-frame sequences with V and J called. These copies leave out some clones; in studies compared against another copy, an unresolved V gene accounts for under half, and the cause of the remainder is not known. The DNA was the basis for D and trimming; V, J and clone size are from that table. The table for this sample lists around 74,000 clones; about 88% of them were counted only once. The ten biggest clones cover roughly 15% of the sample.

The germline V end is reduced by 0 bases and the J end by 4 bases; junction bases left unmatched: 6. CDR3 length: 16 amino acids, cysteine to phenylalanine. Only the CDR3 portion is preserved as DNA: 48 bases, with reading frame beginning at the first base. As encoded in the germline V gene, CDR1 is LGHNA while CDR2 is YNFKEQ. Points on this clone: There is no known antigen for this receptor. No base quality information exists; no much larger clone differs at one position.

Overall study outcomes, separate from this receptor: Clinical and demographic metadata were provided uncurated, with the amount varying by source and participant.

Collaborating institutions collected whole blood in K2EDTA tubes following their own protocols. For TCRbeta analysis, collaborators shipped samples in one of three forms: frozen whole blood, isolated PBMCs, or DNA extracted from either of those sample types. The source is a woman older than 75 with active or convalescent COVID-19. Material for sequencing was peripheral blood. The rearrangement joined TRBV4-2 to TRBJ1-2; TRBD1 aligns with 9 central bases. The CDR3 sequence is CASSQDGTGWVYGYTF. The sequenced DNA: TGTGCCAGCAGCCAAGATGGGACAGGGTGGGTCTATGGCTACACCTTC.